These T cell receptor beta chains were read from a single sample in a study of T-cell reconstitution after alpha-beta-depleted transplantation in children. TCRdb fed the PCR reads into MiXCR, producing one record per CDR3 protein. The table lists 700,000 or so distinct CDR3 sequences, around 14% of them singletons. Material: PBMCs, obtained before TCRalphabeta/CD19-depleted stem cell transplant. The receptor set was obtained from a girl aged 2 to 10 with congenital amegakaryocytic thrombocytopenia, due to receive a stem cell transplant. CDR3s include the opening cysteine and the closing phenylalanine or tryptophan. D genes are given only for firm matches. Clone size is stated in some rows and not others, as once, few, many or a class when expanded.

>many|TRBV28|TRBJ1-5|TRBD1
CASRGQDNQPQHF
TGTGCCAGCAGGGGACAGGACAATCAGCCCCAGCATTTT
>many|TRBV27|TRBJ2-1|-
CASRREYSYNEQFF
TGTGCCAGTAGACGGGAGTACTCCTACAATGAGCAGTTCTTC
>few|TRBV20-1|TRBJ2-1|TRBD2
CSASWSGASGRAMGTEQFF
TGCAGTGCTAGTTGGTCAGGGGCTAGCGGGAGGGCCATGGGTACTGAGCAGTTCTTC
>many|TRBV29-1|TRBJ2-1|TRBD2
CSASPRREFNEQFF
TGCAGCGCCTCCCCCCGGCGGGAGTTTAATGAGCAGTTCTTC
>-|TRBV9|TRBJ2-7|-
CASSVGAQYF
TGTGCCAGCAGTGTTGGTGCGCAGTACTTC
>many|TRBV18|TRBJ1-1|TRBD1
CASSPSQGDTEAFF
TGTGCCAGCTCACCGTCACAGGGGGACACTGAAGCTTTCTTT
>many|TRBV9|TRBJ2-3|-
CASSADITTADTQYF
TGTGCCAGCAGCGCCGACATCACCACAGCAGATACGCAGTATTTT
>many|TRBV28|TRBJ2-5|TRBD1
CASSFRDRGETQYF
TGTGCCAGCAGTTTCCGGGACAGGGGAGAGACCCAGTACTTC
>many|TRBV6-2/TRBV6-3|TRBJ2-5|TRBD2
CASSYSRLAGELAYQETQYF
TGTGCCAGCAGTTACTCGAGGCTAGCGGGAGAATTGGCGTACCAAGAGACCCAGTACTTC
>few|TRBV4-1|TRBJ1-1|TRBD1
CASSPGTGQRNTEAFF
TGCGCCAGCAGCCCGGGGACAGGCCAAAGGAACACTGAAGCTTTCTTT
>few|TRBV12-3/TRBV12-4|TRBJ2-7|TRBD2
CASSQRLARREQYF
TGTGCCAGCAGTCAAAGACTAGCGAGAAGGGAGCAGTACTTC
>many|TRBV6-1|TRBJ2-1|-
CASATPPGNEQFF
TGTGCCAGCGCAACCCCCCCGGGCAATGAGCAGTTCTTC
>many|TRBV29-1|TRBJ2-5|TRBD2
CSVSEGGQETQYF
TGCAGCGTTAGTGAGGGAGGGCAAGAGACCCAGTACTTC
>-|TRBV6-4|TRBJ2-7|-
CASSDSVRRGVNEQYF
TGTGCCAGCAGTGACTCTGTTAGGAGGGGGGTAAACGAGCAGTACTTC
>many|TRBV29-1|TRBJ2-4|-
CSVLGQPLLAKNIQYF
TGCAGCGTTTTAGGACAGCCTCTTCTAGCCAAAAACATTCAGTACTTC
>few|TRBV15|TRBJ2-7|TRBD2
CATSRESGSLSEQYF
TGTGCCACCAGCAGAGAAAGCGGGAGTTTGAGCGAGCAGTACTTC
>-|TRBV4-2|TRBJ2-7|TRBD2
CASSQPFAGAYEQYF
TGTGCCAGCAGCCAGCCTTTCGCGGGAGCATACGAGCAGTACTTC
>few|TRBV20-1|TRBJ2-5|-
CSASDREETQYF
TGCAGTGCCTCGGACAGAGAAGAGACCCAGTACTTC
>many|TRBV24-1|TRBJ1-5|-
CATSDQGEGDQPQHF
TGTGCCACCAGTGACCAAGGGGAGGGCGATCAGCCCCAGCATTTT
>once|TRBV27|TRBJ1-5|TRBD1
CASSSLGQGPNQPQHF
TGTGCCAGCAGTTCCCTCGGACAGGGTCCCAATCAGCCCCAGCATTTT
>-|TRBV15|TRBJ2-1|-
CATSRGSGANYNEQFF
TGTGCCACCAGCAGAGGCAGTGGGGCTAACTACAATGAGCAGTTCTTC
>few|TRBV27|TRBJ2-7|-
CASSQGTFSYEQYF
TGTGCCAGCAGCCAGGGGACATTTTCCTACGAGCAGTACTTC
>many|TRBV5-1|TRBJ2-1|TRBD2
CASSWDMAGAGNEQFF
TGCGCCAGCAGCTGGGATATGGCGGGAGCGGGCAATGAGCAGTTCTTC
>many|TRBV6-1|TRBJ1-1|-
CASGRVFLNTEAFF
TGTGCCAGCGGGCGAGTCTTCCTGAACACTGAAGCTTTCTTT
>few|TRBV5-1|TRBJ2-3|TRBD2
CASSLDSGPGADTQYF
TGCGCCAGCAGCTTGGATAGCGGGCCGGGCGCCGATACGCAGTATTTT
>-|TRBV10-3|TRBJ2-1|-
CAISDLRTVPTYNEQFF
TGTGCCATCAGTGATCTCCGGACAGTGCCTACCTACAATGAGCAGTTCTTC
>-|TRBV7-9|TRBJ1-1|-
CASSLGGRHHTEAFF
TGTGCCAGCAGCTTAGGGGGTCGGCACCACACTGAAGCTTTCTTT
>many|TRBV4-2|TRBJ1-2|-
CASSQDDPRGGYTF
TGTGCCAGCAGCCAAGATGACCCCAGGGGCGGCTACACCTTC
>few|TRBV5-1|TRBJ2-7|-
CASSYRRGTYEQYF
TGCGCCAGCAGCTACCGGAGGGGGACCTACGAGCAGTACTTC
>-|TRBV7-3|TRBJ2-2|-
CASSLKRNTGELFF
TGTGCCAGCAGCTTAAAAAGAAACACCGGGGAGCTGTTTTTT
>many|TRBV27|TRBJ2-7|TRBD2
CASTMVAGSYEQYF
TGTGCCAGCACGATGGTAGCGGGGTCCTACGAGCAGTACTTC
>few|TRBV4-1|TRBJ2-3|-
CASSQARRLDTDTQYF
TGCGCCAGCAGCCAAGCGCGTCGGTTGGACACAGATACGCAGTATTTT
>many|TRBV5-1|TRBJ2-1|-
CASSLGRNSYNEQFF
TGCGCCAGCAGCTTGGGTAGGAACTCCTACAATGAGCAGTTCTTC
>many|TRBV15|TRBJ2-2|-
CATSRPVGPTNTGELFF
TGTGCCACCAGCAGACCCGTGGGTCCTACGAACACCGGGGAGCTGTTTTTT
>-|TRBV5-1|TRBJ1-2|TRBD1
CASSARTGTGDYGYTF
TGCGCCAGCAGCGCCCGTACCGGGACAGGGGACTATGGCTACACCTTC
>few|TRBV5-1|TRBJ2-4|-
CASSLEGIQYF
TGCGCCAGCAGCTTGGAGGGCATTCAGTACTTC
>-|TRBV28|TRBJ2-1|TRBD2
CASRKGGLAGGGFGDEQFF
TGTGCCAGCAGGAAAGGAGGGCTAGCGGGAGGCGGTTTCGGGGATGAGCAGTTCTTC
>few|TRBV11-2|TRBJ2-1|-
CASSLYGMNNNEQFF
TGTGCCAGCAGCTTATATGGGATGAATAACAATGAGCAGTTCTTC
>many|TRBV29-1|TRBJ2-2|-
CSGGDSWTGELFF
TGCAGCGGGGGGGACAGCTGGACCGGGGAGCTGTTTTTT
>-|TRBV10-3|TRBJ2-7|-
CAIWKVGSEQYF
TGTGCCATTTGGAAAGTAGGTAGCGAGCAGTACTTC